This TCR beta chain was recovered during a study of T cells in Graves' hyperthyroidism and ophthalmopathy. Whole-study results and caveats: Through a model of 13 V-J features, ophthalmopathy was separated from stable hyperthyroidism.

Points on this clonotype: Its target is unknown. Just one base apart from a much larger clone, this may be a read error.

The hyperthyroidism was newly diagnosed and had lasted under 2 months; the patients were aged 18 to 65. PBMCs were collected from a roughly 10 ml volume of fresh peripheral blood. The CDR3 is 15 residues long. Germline V gives CDR1 ENHRY, CDR2 SYGVKD. The TCR beta CDR3 regions underwent amplification using RNA transcripts as the source. Carried out on the TCR CDR3, a first-round RT-PCR used the HTBI primer set. TCRdb itself ran the multiplex PCR reads through MiXCR, one entry per CDR3 protein. The sample holds about 560,000 distinct CDR3 sequences, roughly 17% seen once. The sequencing input was blood. The receptor comes from a woman younger than 35 with Graves' hyperthyroidism. The genes are TRBV10-3 and TRBJ2-5; perhaps TRBD1 as D (6 bases). The DNA of the CDR3 is TGTGTCATCAGTGAACCGGGACAAATCCAAGAGACCCAGTACTTC. Translating gives CVISEPGQIQETQYF.